The 32 T cell receptor beta chains below come from one sample, sequenced in a study of regulatory T cells in long-lasting Graves disease. Researchers made TCR beta libraries by using iRepertoire HTBI primers and running Arm-PCR on CDR3 regions. TCRdb redid the calling of the multiplex PCR reads with MiXCR, one entry per CDR3 protein. The sample gives some 560,000 distinct CDR3 sequences, around 15% of which show up once; more than 20% is in the top ten. Regarding time point: newly diagnosed GD, antithyroid drugs for less than 3 months. With RNA extracted from PBMCs as input, the TCR library was made. The same sample was also used in a study of T cells in Graves' hyperthyroidism and ophthalmopathy.

The sequences come from peripheral blood mononuclear cells (PBMCs), collected at new diagnosis, from a patient treated with antithyroid drugs. The source is a woman between 40 and 65 years old with Graves disease.

This clonotype was picked up many times. The chain couples TRBV12-3 or TRBV12-4 to TRBJ1-6, with D uncertain. The V and J ends lost 5 bases and 0 bases respectively, with 17 bases between them. The CDR3 totals 18 residues. DNA for the CDR3: TGTGCCAGCAGTGCCCGATCGACGGCGAGCTCCTATAATTCACCCCTCCACTTT. Protein sequence: CASSARSTASSYNSPLHF.

A few counts support this clonotype. With a much larger clone just one base away, this may be a read error. The chain combines TRBV2 with TRBJ2-1, with D possibly being TRBD2 (7 bases). The J call may not be correct, given that the DNA end is closer to TRBJ2-5. The CDR3 consists of 13 residues. Germline V gene lookup returns CDR1 SNHLY and CDR2 FYNNEI. The CDR3 loop reads CASSGEGEGTQYF. The CDR3, as DNA: TGTGCCAGCAGTGGGGAGGGGGAAGGGACCCAGTACTTC.

This clonotype was counted between two and nine times. The chain links TRBV7-2 to TRBJ1-1; D remains unclear. Deletions cut 4 bases from V and 2 bases from J, with 11 bases between. The CDR3 spans 14 residues. Germline V gene lookup returns CDR1 SGHTA and CDR2 FQGNSA. CDR3 in DNA: TGTGCCAGCAGCTATTCCGGAAGAAACACTGAAGCTTTCTTT. It is translated as CASSYSGRNTEAFF.

This clonotype has ten or more counts. V and J are TRBV5-1 and TRBJ1-2; weak D call: TRBD1 (5 bases). Trimming stripped 2 bases from V and 4 bases from J, with 12 bases between. The CDR3 consists of 14 residues. The V gene's germline CDR1 is SGHRS and CDR2 YFSETQ. The CDR3 nucleotides are TGCGCCAGCAGCTTAGCGACAGCCAGCTATGGCTACACCTTC. It encodes CASSLATASYGYTF.

This clonotype was recorded a few times. V gene TRBV9 combines with J gene TRBJ2-2; 10 bases are shared with TRBD2. The CDR3 runs 14 residues. Trimming cost V 7 bases and J 7 bases; bases outside gene matches: 7. Germline CDR1 and CDR2: SGDLS and YYNGEE. CDR3 loop: CASGPSGGVGELFF. The CDR3 DNA is TGTGCCAGCGGTCCAAGCGGGGGGGTCGGGGAGCTGTTTTTT.

This clonotype has at least ten counts. V is TRBV12-3 or TRBV12-4 and J is TRBJ2-7, with 7 positions matching TRBD1. The CDR3 spans 15 residues. V lost 2 bases and J lost 1; bases outside the gene matches: 5. This CDR3 reads CASSLYGTASYEQYF. DNA for the CDR3: TGTGCCAGCAGTTTATATGGGACAGCTTCCTACGAGCAGTACTTC.

This clonotype was seen repeatedly, ten times or more. The chain joins TRBV7-9 to TRBJ1-6; possibly TRBD1 for D (6 bases). CDR3 size: 14 residues. Germline-derived CDR1 and CDR2 are SEHNR and FQNEAQ (reference sequence). Trimming took 4 bases from V and 5 from J, leaving 9 bases between them. The CDR3, as DNA: TGTGCCAGCAGCTACAGGACAGATAATTCACCCCTCCACTTT. Encoded protein: CASSYRTDNSPLHF.

The chain recombines TRBV3-1 with TRBJ2-7; perhaps TRBD1 as D (6 bases). V gave up 0 bases and J gave up 0 bases, with 12 bases separating them. Per the germline V gene, CDR1 is LGHDT and CDR2 is YNNKEL (reference sequence). The length of the CDR3 is 16 residues. The DNA for the CDR3 is TGTGCCAGCAGCCAAGACCCCACAGGGAGCTCCTACGAGCAGTACTTC. It is translated as CASSQDPTGSSYEQYF.

The chain has TRBV12-3 or TRBV12-4 and TRBJ2-7; 8 bases match TRBD1. Losses at the gene ends were 3 bases for V and 5 bases for J; bases not matched to a gene: 9. This CDR3 comprises 15 residues. CDR3 sequence: CASSLWTGRRDEQYF. CDR3 coding DNA: TGTGCCAGCAGTTTGTGGACAGGGAGAAGGGACGAGCAGTACTTC.

In this sample, this clonotype turned up many times. The V and J genes are TRBV7-9 and TRBJ2-3; 9 bases fit TRBD1. V lost 5 bases to trimming and J lost 2 bases; unmatched junction nucleotides: 8. The CDR3 totals 16 residues. Germline CDR1 SEHNR, CDR2 FQNEAQ (reference sequence). The CDR3 sequence: CASSRSGQGITDTQYF. DNA for the CDR3: TGTGCCAGCAGCCGATCCGGACAGGGGATCACAGATACGCAGTATTTT.

In this sample, this clonotype turned up a few times. The rearrangement joins TRBV27 to TRBJ2-3, with TRBD2 matching 8 bases. Losses at the gene ends were 9 bases for V and 1 base for J; bases not matched to a gene: 6. The CDR3 contains 14 residues. CDR1 is MNHEY, CDR2 SMNVEV, per germline (reference sequence). CDR3 bases: TGTGCCAGTACGCGGGGGGTGGGCACAGATACGCAGTATTTT. Translated: CASTRGVGTDTQYF.

Many counts were recorded for this clonotype. The gene calls are TRBV2 and TRBJ2-1; TRBD2 matches 9 bases. V was pared by 2 bases and J by 9 bases, with 14 bases of the junction left unmatched. Germline V CDR1 and CDR2: SNHLY, FYNNEI. The CDR3 runs 17 residues. This CDR3 is CASSEPHEAGGLGEQFF. The DNA for the CDR3 is TGTGCCAGCAGTGAACCCCATGAAGCGGGGGGCCTGGGTGAGCAGTTCTTC.

This clonotype was seen many times. The rearrangement joins TRBV3-1 to TRBJ1-6; D unclear. The CDR3 is made up of 14 amino acids. Germline CDR1 reads LGHDT; CDR2 reads YNNKEL (reference sequence). Between the trimmed V and J ends, which lost 4 bases and 7 bases, there was a span of 11 bases. This CDR3 is CASSPPAGNSPLHF. CDR3 nucleotides: TGTGCCAGCAGCCCCCCGGCGGGGAATTCACCCCTCCACTTT. Complete variable domain (other parts from reference TRBV3-1 and TRBJ1-6): DTAVSQTPKYLVTQMGNDKSIKCEQNLGHDTMYWYKQDSKKFLKIMFSYNNKELIINETVPNRFSPKSPDKAHLNLHINSLELGDSAVYFCASSPPAGNSPLHFGNGTRLTVT.

This clonotype appeared many times. This rearrangement joins TRBV5-1 to TRBJ2-3, with 7 bases that match TRBD1. With V trimmed by 0 bases and J by 2 bases, 3 bases remained unmatched. Germline CDR1 SGHRS, CDR2 YFSETQ. The length of the CDR3 is 15 residues. CDR3 loop: CASSLEGAPTDTQYF. The DNA of the CDR3 is TGCGCCAGCAGCTTGGAGGGGGCCCCCACAGATACGCAGTATTTT.

The chain employs TRBV29-1 and TRBJ2-1; tentative D call: TRBD1 (5 bases). V lost 2 bases to trimming and J lost 12 bases, with 14 bases between them. The CDR3 has 12 amino acids. Germline CDR1 reads SQVTM; CDR2 reads ANQGSEA. CDR3 protein: CSVEFAAQGQFF. The CDR3 DNA sequence: TGCAGCGTTGAATTCGCCGCTCAGGGGCAGTTCTTC.

J is TRBJ1-6 and V is TRBV19; D unclear. The CDR3 runs 15 residues. Per germline, CDR1 LNHDA and CDR2 SQIVND (reference sequence). The V and J ends lost 5 bases and 3 bases respectively, with 11 bases between them. The CDR3 coding sequence is TGTGCCAGTAGTCAACGACCCAGCTATAATTCACCCCTCCACTTT. It encodes CASSQRPSYNSPLHF.

This clonotype was counted many times. The chain recombines TRBV7-9 with TRBJ2-1; D ambiguous. V was clipped by 5 bases and J by 7 bases, with 9 bases between them. Germline V gene lookup returns CDR1 SEHNR and CDR2 FQNEAQ (reference sequence). The CDR3 has 12 amino acids. The DNA for the CDR3 is TGTGCCAGCAGCCCAGTGGTTAATGAGCAGTTCTTC. Translating gives CASSPVVNEQFF.

The table lists this clonotype with a few counts. The CDR3 coding sequence is TGTGCCAGCAGTCCCTACGAGGAGCCCTATGGCTACACCTTC. It translates to CASSPYEEPYGYTF. The chain links TRBV27 to TRBJ1-2; unclear D gene. V was clipped by 5 bases and J by 4 bases, with 14 bases between them. Germline CDR1 is MNHEY and CDR2 is SMNVEV (reference sequence). The CDR3 contains 14 residues.

Concerning this clonotype itself: A much more abundant neighbour one base away suggests this may be a read error. The J gene is TRBJ1-1, the V gene TRBV27; 9 positions match TRBD1. CDR1 and CDR2 (germline): MNHEY, SMNVEV (reference sequence). The V segment lost 0 bases and the J segment 4 bases; nucleotides outside the gene matches: 3. The CDR3 has 15 amino acids. CDR3 region: CASSLSGTGITEAFF. CDR3 bases: TGTGCCAGCAGTTTATCCGGGACAGGGATCACTGAAGCTTTCTTT.

The table lists this clonotype with many counts. V and J are TRBV11-2 and TRBJ2-7; perhaps D is TRBD1 or TRBD2 (5 bases each). V was shortened by 8 bases and J by 3 bases, with 20 bases between the two germline ends. The CDR3 extends over 15 amino acids. The V gene's germline CDR1 is SGHAT and CDR2 FQNNGV. CDR3 in amino acids: CASAPLWGNLYEQYF. The CDR3 DNA sequence: TGTGCCAGCGCCCCTCTATGGGGGAATCTCTACGAGCAGTACTTC.

The chain joins TRBV7-9 to TRBJ2-7; D perhaps matches TRBD2 (6 bases). Germline V gene lookup returns CDR1 SEHNR and CDR2 FQNEAQ (reference sequence). The CDR3 has 16 amino acids. V was shortened by 1 base and J by 0 bases, with 13 bases between the two germline ends. CDR3 in amino acids: CASSLGSAGPSYEQYF. The CDR3 DNA follows: TGTGCCAGCAGCTTAGGTAGTGCGGGACCCTCCTACGAGCAGTACTTC.

About this clonotype: A read error may produce the germline difference seen at one junction end. V gene TRBV10-3 combines with J gene TRBJ1-2; D not resolved. The CDR3 sequence is 11 residues long. The germline gives CDR1 ENHRY, CDR2 SYGVKD. In DNA form, the CDR3 reads TGTGCCATCAGTGCTAAATATGGCTACACCTTC. Its translation is CAISAKYGYTF.

This clonotype has at least ten counts. The rearrangement links TRBV12-3 or TRBV12-4 to TRBJ2-3, with no clear D. The germline V and J ends were trimmed by 6 bases and 0 bases, with 4 bases remaining between them. This CDR3 has 12 residues. The CDR3 protein is CASRTSTDTQYF. CDR3 coding DNA: TGTGCCAGCAGGACTAGCACAGATACGCAGTATTTT.

V usage is TRBV7-9 and J usage is TRBJ1-1; unclear D gene. CDR1 and CDR2 (germline): SEHNR, FQNEAQ (reference sequence). The CDR3 is made up of 14 amino acids. V dropped 0 bases and J dropped 4 bases, with 9 bases sitting between them. The CDR3, as DNA: TGTGCCAGCAGCTTAGCGCTCGCTCTCACTGAAGCTTTCTTT. It is translated as CASSLALALTEAFF.

This clonotype was observed many times. This chain joins TRBV11-2 and TRBJ1-2; D is ambiguous. V was shortened by 0 bases and J by 6 bases, with 8 bases between the two germline ends. CDR3 size: 13 residues. The germline V gene has CDR1 SGHAT and CDR2 FQNNGV. The CDR3 DNA follows: TGTGCCAGCAGCTTAGATCGGGATGATGGCTACACCTTC. Its translation is CASSLDRDDGYTF.

This clonotype showed up just once. The chain combines TRBV20-1 with TRBJ1-2; TRBD1 is a possible D gene (5 bases). There are 14 residues in the CDR3. V lost 6 bases and J 4 bases, leaving 18 bases between the germline ends. CDR1 is DFQATT, CDR2 SNEGSKA, per germline (reference sequence). Written as DNA, the CDR3 is TGCAGTGCGGGTCAAGGGTCGGGGGGCTATGGCTACACCTTC. It codes for CSAGQGSGGYGYTF.

This clonotype was counted a few times. The chain links TRBV19 to TRBJ1-5; D is uncertain. Per the germline V gene, CDR1 is LNHDA and CDR2 is SQIVND (reference sequence). The CDR3 contains 17 residues. V was trimmed by 4 bases and J by 1 base, leaving 17 bases between them. The CDR3 sequence is CASSTRLGWMSNQPQHF. CDR3 sequence (DNA): TGTGCCAGTAGTACCAGACTGGGGTGGATGAGCAATCAGCCCCAGCATTTT.

This chain uses TRBV3-1 with TRBJ2-7; 9 bases align to TRBD2. With V trimmed by 3 bases and J by 6 bases, 3 bases remained unmatched. The CDR3 length is 13 residues. CDR1 and CDR2 from the germline V gene are LGHDT and YNNKEL (reference sequence). CDR3 protein: CASSHLSGGEQYF. DNA for the CDR3: TGTGCCAGCAGCCACCTTAGCGGGGGCGAGCAGTACTTC.

This clonotype was counted ten times or more. J is TRBJ1-1 and V is TRBV3-1; no clear D gene. Germline lookup yields CDR1 LGHDT and CDR2 YNNKEL (reference sequence). The CDR3 consists of 15 residues. V was pared by 5 bases and J by 4 bases, with 17 bases between. In nucleotides, the CDR3 is TGTGCCAGCAGCAAAAACCTAGCGGTCGGCACTGAAGCTTTCTTT. It yields the protein CASSKNLAVGTEAFF.

Worth noting for this clonotype: This clone may be a read error of a much larger clone one base away. The rearrangement links TRBV5-1 to TRBJ2-3; D is ambiguous. This CDR3 comprises 15 residues. Germline CDR1 is SGHRS and CDR2 is YFSETQ. Trimming left V 0 bases short and J 2 bases short, with 10 bases between. The CDR3 DNA follows: TGCGCCAGCAGCTTGGACTGGCTATCCACAGATACGCAGTATTTT. Protein: CASSLDWLSTDTQYF.

Details on this clonotype: Since a far larger clone is one base different, this is likely a read error. The chain uses TRBV11-2 and TRBJ1-3, with no clear D. Per the germline V gene, CDR1 is SGHAT and CDR2 is FQNNGV. The CDR3 runs 14 residues. The CDR3 sequence: CASSLGGAGNTVYF. The CDR3, as DNA: TGTGCCAGCAGCTTAGGGGGAGCTGGAAACACCGTATATTTT. The full variable domain, in which reference TRBV11-2 and TRBJ1-3 provide the parts outside the CDR3, is EAGVAQSPRYKIIEKRQSVAFWCNPISGHATLYWYQQILGQGPKLLIQFQNNGVVDDSQLPKDRFSAERLKGVDSTLKIQPAKLEDSAVYLCASSLGGAGNTVYFGEGSWLTVV.

V is TRBV13 and J is TRBJ1-1; 7 bases align to TRBD1. Trimming removed 4 bases from V and 7 bases from J; junction bases left unmatched: 9. The CDR3 totals 14 residues. Germline CDR1 is PRHDT and CDR2 is FYEKMQ (reference sequence). The CDR3 sequence: CASSSGQSLFEAFF. As DNA, the CDR3 is TGTGCCAGCAGCTCGGGACAGAGTCTTTTTGAAGCTTTCTTT.